This T cell receptor beta chain came from a study of T cells after yellow fever vaccination. Overall study findings and caveats: Overlap between CD4 and CD8 compartments was detected for a small share of clonotypes.

One entry per CDR3 protein results from TCRdb running MiXCR on the 5' RACE reads. Of 250,000 to 300,000 distinct CDR3 sequences in the sample, around 8.6% were seen once. There are 15 residues in the CDR3. Looked up from germline, CDR1 is ENHRY and CDR2 is SYGVKD. Unmatched junction bases numbered 11, after V lost 3 bases and J lost 7 bases. This clonotype was detected only a few times. Its target is unknown. The TCR sequence derives from a man younger than 30 who received the YFV17D yellow fever vaccine. The chain is built from TRBV10-3 and TRBJ1-1, with 7 bases identical to TRBD1. The input for sequencing was CD4+ T cells sorted from PBMCs, taken 5 days after the yellow fever booster vaccination. This CDR3 reads CAISDSRRDSLEAFF. CDR3 in DNA: TGTGCCATCAGTGACTCCCGCCGGGACAGCCTTGAAGCTTTCTTT.